Below, 4 T cell receptor beta chains from the same sample are listed, as sequenced in a study of blood T cell repertoires in COVID-19. Measured with immunoSEQ multiplex PCR; TCRdb has only the in-frame clones, and not every one. The sample lists approximately 30,000 clones, 76% occurring once. Sequencing used peripheral blood. The receptor set was obtained from an older man with acute or convalescent COVID-19.

This clone occurred a few times. The rearrangement links TRBV7-2 to TRBJ2-3; the match to TRBD2 covers 8 bases. Germline CDR1 reads SGHTA; CDR2 reads FQGNSA. V lost 5 bases, J lost 0 bases, and 7 bases stayed unmatched. This CDR3 contains 16 residues. Written as DNA, the CDR3 is TGTGCCAGCAGCCCCCGGCTAGCGGGTAGCACAGATACGCAGTATTTT. It is translated as CASSPRLAGSTDTQYF. The full variable domain, its missing parts supplied by reference TRBV7-2 and TRBJ2-3, is GAGVSQSPSNKVTEKGKDVELRCDPISGHTALYWYRQSLGQGLEFLIYFQGNSAPDKSGLPSDRFSAERTGGSVSTLTIQRTQQEDSAVYLCASSPRLAGSTDTQYFGPGTRLTVL.

The rearrangement joins TRBV5-6 to TRBJ1-3; D perhaps matches TRBD1 (6 bases). Between the trimmed V and J ends, which lost 4 bases and 3 bases, there was a span of 11 bases. Germline V gene data show CDR1 as SGHDT and CDR2 as YYEEEE. The CDR3 is 14 amino acids. The DNA of the CDR3 is TGTGCCAGCAGCCGACAGGCACTTGGAAACACCATATATTTT. It codes for CASSRQALGNTIYF.

The rearrangement links TRBV19 to TRBJ2-3, with 10 bases lining up with TRBD1. CDR1 is LNHDA and CDR2 is SQIVND in the germline V gene (reference sequence). The J segment lost 2 bases and the V segment lost 0 bases, leaving 8 bases of the junction unmatched. This CDR3 region has 18 residues. The chain's CDR3 is CASSIDRDRGRATDTQYF. The CDR3 coding sequence is TGTGCCAGTAGTATAGATCGAGACAGGGGGCGCGCCACAGATACGCAGTATTTT.

The chain uses TRBV3-1 (or the pseudogene TRBV3-2) and TRBJ2-3; D might be TRBD2 (6 bases). Trimming pared 0 bases from V and 0 bases from J, leaving 19 bases between. Germline V gene data show CDR1 as LGHDT and CDR2 as YNNKEL (reference sequence). This CDR3 has 19 residues. CDR3 residues: CASSQDRGGASVSTDTQYF. The CDR3 DNA reads as TGTGCCAGCAGCCAAGATCGCGGCGGGGCCAGCGTTAGCACAGATACGCAGTATTTT.